This T cell receptor beta chain came from a study of T cell clonotyping in hematopoietic cell transplantation. J was trimmed by 5 bases and V by 2 bases; bases with no gene match: 17. This CDR3 contains 18 residues. Germline CDR1 and CDR2: MRHNA and SNTAGT. Of note for this clone: Its antigen remains unknown.

Assay used: immunoSEQ multiplex PCR; TCRdb lists only in-frame clones, some missing. Of 10,000 to 15,000 clones in the sample, 75% to 95% were seen once. Study results and caveats: No sorting was done, leaving CD4 and CD8 contributions mixed. Pathologically expanded recipient clonotypes increased progressively from day 30 to day 180 as diversity fell. Higher Inverse Simpson Index values in graft donor and pretransplant recipient predicted broader posttransplant TCR diversity. Few recipient clonotypes overlapped donors; over 95% were de novo at given depth.

V gene TRBV6-4 combines with J gene TRBJ2-5; 7 nucleotides agree with TRBD2. The receptor's source is a woman aged 50 to 60 in good health. Some clones in this sample may be carry-over from other donors' samples. The sample taken for sequencing was peripheral blood mononuclear cells. CDR3 sequence: CASSDPIPAGPGRETQYF. For the CDR3, the DNA is TGTGCCAGCAGTGACCCGATCCCAGCGGGGCCGGGGAGGGAGACCCAGTACTTC.